This T cell receptor beta chain was sequenced in a study of blood T cell repertoires in COVID-19. The overall study: Material from acute and convalescent COVID-19 was sourced from the United States, Italy and Spain. Nucleic acid was either cDNA or gDNA, and it came from T cells, B-cell-depleted T cells, or PBMCs.

Germline V gene data show CDR1 as LNHDA and CDR2 as SQIVND (reference sequence). Trimming took off 2 bases at V and 1 base at J, with 14 bases between the two ends. The CDR3 consists of 16 residues. In the original analysis: Researchers report that nucleated cell counts were estimated from reference gene primer amplification. The protocol was immunoSEQ multiplex PCR, while the TCRdb copy is restricted to in-frame clones and leaves out a portion. V, J and clone size are those of that table, while D and trimming were read from the DNA. The data hold roughly 130,000 clones, with about four fifths observed a single time.

Input material: peripheral blood. This TCR derives from a woman aged 45-60 years with acute or convalescent COVID-19. The rearrangement links TRBV19 to TRBJ1-1, with D possibly matching TRBD1 (6 bases). CDR3 loop: CASSIRHGTKNTEAFF. As DNA, the CDR3 is TGTGCCAGTAGTATACGACACGGGACAAAGAACACTGAAGCTTTCTTT.